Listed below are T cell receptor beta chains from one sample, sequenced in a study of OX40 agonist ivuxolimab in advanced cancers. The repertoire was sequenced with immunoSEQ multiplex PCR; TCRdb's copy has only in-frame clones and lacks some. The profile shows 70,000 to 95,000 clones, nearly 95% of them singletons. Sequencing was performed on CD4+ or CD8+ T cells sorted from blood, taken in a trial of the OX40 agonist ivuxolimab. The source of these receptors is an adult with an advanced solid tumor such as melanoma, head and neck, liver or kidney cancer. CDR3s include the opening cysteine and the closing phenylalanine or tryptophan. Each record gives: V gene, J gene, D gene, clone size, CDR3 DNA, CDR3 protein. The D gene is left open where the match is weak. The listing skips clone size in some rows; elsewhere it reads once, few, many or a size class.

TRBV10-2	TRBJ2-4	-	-	TGCGCCAGCAGTGAGTCGAGGGGTGGCTCCAAAAACATTCAGTACTTC	CASSESRGGSKNIQYF
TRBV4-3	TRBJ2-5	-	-	TGCGCCAGCAGCCAAGACGGGACTTCGCAAGAGACCCAGTACTTC	CASSQDGTSQETQYF
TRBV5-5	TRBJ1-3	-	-	TGTGCCAGCAGCTTGCAGGGGACCTCTGGAAACACCATATATTTT	CASSLQGTSGNTIYF
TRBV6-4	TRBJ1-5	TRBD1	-	TGTGCCACCCCTGACCCTACAGGGGGCCAACAGCCCCAGCATTTT	CATPDPTGGQQPQHF
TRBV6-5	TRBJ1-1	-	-	TGTGCCAGCAGCCTCAGGGATACCACTGAAGCTTTCTTT	CASSLRDTTEAFF
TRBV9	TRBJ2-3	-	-	TGTGCCAGCAGCGTCCGGCCGACGGATGCTAGCACAGATACGCAGTATTTT	CASSVRPTDASTDTQYF
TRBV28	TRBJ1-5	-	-	TGTGCCAGCACCCTAATAGGGGCTCGGGATCAGCCCCAGCATTTT	CASTLIGARDQPQHF
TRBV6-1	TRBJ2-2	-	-	TGTGCCAGCAGTGAACGGCGCACCGGGGAGCTGTTTTTT	CASSERRTGELFF
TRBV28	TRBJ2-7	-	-	TGTGCCAGCAGTGACCGGGACCGCACCTACGAGCAGTACTTC	CASSDRDRTYEQYF
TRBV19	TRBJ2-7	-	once	TGTGCCAGTAGTATATGGGGCGGTACCTACGAGCAGTACTTC	CASSIWGGTYEQYF
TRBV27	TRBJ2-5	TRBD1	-	TGTGCCAGCAGCCTAATATTCACCGGGACAGGCCAAGAGACCCAGTACTTC	CASSLIFTGTGQETQYF
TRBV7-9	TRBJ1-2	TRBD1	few	TGTGCCAGCAGCCCTTGGACAGGGGTTAACTATGGCTACACCTTC	CASSPWTGVNYGYTF
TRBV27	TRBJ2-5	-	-	TGTGCCAGCAGGGGGCAAGAGACCCAGTACTTC	CASRGQETQYF
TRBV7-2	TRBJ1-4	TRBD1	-	TGTGCCAGCAGCTTCTGGGACAGGCCAACTAATGAAAAACTGTTTTTT	CASSFWDRPTNEKLFF
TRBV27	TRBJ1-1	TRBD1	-	TGTGCCAGCAGTTTAGACAGGGGGCACATGAACACTGAAGCTTTCTTT	CASSLDRGHMNTEAFF
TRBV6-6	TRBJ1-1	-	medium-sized	TGTGCCAGCGGTTTTCTAACTGAAGCTTTCTTT	CASGFLTEAFF
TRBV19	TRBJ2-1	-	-	TGTCCCGCACCCCACCTCCGGGTTACGGAGAGTGAGCAGTTCTTC	CPAPHLRVTESEQFF
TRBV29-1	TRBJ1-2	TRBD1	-	TGCAGCGTCGAAAATGTGGGACAGGGGTATGGCTACACCTTC	CSVENVGQGYGYTF
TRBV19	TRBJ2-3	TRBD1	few	TGTGCCAGTAGTATACCGCCGGGACAGGGGGCAGATACGCAGTATTTT	CASSIPPGQGADTQYF
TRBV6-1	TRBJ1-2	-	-	TGTGCCAGCAGTGAACGAGGGGCGGACTATGGCTACACCTTC	CASSERGADYGYTF
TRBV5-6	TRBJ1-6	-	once	TGTGCCAGCAGCTCAGCGACCGGGGCCCCCTTAAAGACCCTCCACTTT	CASSSATGAPLKTLHF
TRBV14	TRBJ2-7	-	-	TGTGCCAGCAGCCAAGAGAAACGAGCCGGGAGCTCCTACGAGCAGTACTTC	CASSQEKRAGSSYEQYF
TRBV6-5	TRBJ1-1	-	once	TGTGCCAGCCTAGGACCGGGGACTGAAGCTTTCTTT	CASLGPGTEAFF
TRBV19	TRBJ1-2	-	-	TGTGCCAGTAGTATAGGCGGCAGGGTGGATGGCTACACCTTC	CASSIGGRVDGYTF
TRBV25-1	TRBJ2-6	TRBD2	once	TGTGCCAGCAGGGAGGGACTATCTGGGGCCAACGTCCTGACTTTC	CASREGLSGANVLTF
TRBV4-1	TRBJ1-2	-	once	TGCGCCAGCCAAGGGGGGGGTAGCTATGGCTACACCTTC	CASQGGGSYGYTF
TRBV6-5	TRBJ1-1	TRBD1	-	TGTGCCAGCAGTTACGGGACAGGGGTCAACACTGAAGCTTTCTTT	CASSYGTGVNTEAFF
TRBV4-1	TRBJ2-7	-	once	TGCGCCAGCAGCCAAGGTCCGGGTTCCTACGAGCAGTACTTC	CASSQGPGSYEQYF
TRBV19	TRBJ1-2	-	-	TGTGCCAGCGGAGATTTTGACTATGGCTACACCTTC	CASGDFDYGYTF
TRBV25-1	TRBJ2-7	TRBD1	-	TGTGCCAGCAGTGCAAAGAGGGACAGGGGGCCCTACGAGCAGTACTTC	CASSAKRDRGPYEQYF
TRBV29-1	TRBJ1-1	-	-	TGCAGCGTTGATAGGTACACTGAAGCTTTCTTT	CSVDRYTEAFF
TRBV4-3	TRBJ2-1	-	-	TGCGCCAGCAGCCAAGAACCCGGCCGACAGACTGAGCAGTTCTTC	CASSQEPGRQTEQFF
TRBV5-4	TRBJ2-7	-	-	TGTACCAGCAGCCCCGGACTCGTGGTAGGCGAGCAGTACTTC	CTSSPGLVVGEQYF
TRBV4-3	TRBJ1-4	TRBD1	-	TGCGCCAGCAGCCAAGGGTTCGGGACAGGGAATGAAAAACTGTTTTTT	CASSQGFGTGNEKLFF
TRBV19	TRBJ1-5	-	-	TGTGCCAGTAGTGCGAGTTATAGCAATCAGCCCCAGCATTTT	CASSASYSNQPQHF
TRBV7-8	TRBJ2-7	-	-	TGTGCCAGCAGCTTAGGGAGTGGGGGATCAAGCTCCTACGAGCAGTACTTC	CASSLGSGGSSSYEQYF
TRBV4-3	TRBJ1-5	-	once	TGCGCCAGCAGCCAAGAACTCTTTAGTATTTCGCCCCAGCATTTT	CASSQELFSISPQHF
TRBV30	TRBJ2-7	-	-	TGTGCCTGGAGTGGGGGACCAGGGGAGCAGTACTTC	CAWSGGPGEQYF
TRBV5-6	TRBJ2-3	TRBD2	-	TGTGCCAGCAGCTTTACTAGCGGGTACAATACGCAGTATTTT	CASSFTSGYNTQYF